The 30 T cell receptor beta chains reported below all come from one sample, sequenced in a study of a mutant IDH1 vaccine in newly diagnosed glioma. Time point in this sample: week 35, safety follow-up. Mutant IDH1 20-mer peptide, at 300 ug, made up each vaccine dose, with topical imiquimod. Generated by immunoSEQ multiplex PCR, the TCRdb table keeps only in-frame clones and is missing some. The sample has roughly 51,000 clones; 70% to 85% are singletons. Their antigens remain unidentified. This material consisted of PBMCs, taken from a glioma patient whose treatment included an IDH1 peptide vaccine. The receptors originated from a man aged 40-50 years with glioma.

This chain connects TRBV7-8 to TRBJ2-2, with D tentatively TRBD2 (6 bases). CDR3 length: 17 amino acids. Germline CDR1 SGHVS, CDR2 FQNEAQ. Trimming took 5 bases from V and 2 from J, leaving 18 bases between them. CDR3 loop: CASSEVEAGINTGELFF. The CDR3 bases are TGTGCCAGCAGCGAGGTGGAGGCGGGGATTAACACCGGGGAGCTGTTTTTT.

CDR3 loop: CAWTFINSPLHF. The CDR3 region has the DNA TGTGCCTGGACATTTATTAATTCACCCCTCCACTTT. The rearrangement joins TRBV30 to TRBJ1-6, with D uncertain. Germline V gives CDR1 GTSNPN, CDR2 SVGIG (reference sequence). This CDR3 spans 12 amino acids. The germline V and J ends were trimmed by 4 bases and 6 bases, with 7 bases remaining between them.

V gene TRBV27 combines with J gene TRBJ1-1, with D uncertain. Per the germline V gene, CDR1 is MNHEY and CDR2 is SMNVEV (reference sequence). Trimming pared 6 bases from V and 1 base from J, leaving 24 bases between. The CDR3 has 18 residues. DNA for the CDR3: TGTGCCAGCAGCCCAAACCCCCGGGCAGCCGAGGGGAACACTGAAGCTTTCTTT. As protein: CASSPNPRAAEGNTEAFF.

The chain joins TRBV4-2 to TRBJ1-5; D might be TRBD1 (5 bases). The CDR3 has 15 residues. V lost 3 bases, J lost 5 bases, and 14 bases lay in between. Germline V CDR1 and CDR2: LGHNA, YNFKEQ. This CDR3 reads CASSQSGGAHQPQHF. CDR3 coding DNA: TGTGCCAGCAGCCAGTCAGGAGGGGCCCATCAGCCCCAGCATTTT.

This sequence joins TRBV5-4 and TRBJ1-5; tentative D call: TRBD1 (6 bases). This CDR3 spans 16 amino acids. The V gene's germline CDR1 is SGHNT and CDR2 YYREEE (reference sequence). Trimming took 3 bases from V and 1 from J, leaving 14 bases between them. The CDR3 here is CASSYYRQASNQPQHF. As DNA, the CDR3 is TGTGCCAGCAGCTATTACCGACAGGCCAGCAATCAGCCCCAGCATTTT. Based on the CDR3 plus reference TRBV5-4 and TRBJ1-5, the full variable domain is ETGVTQSPTHLIKTRGQQVTLRCSSQSGHNTVSWYQQALGQGPQFIFQYYREEENGRGNFPPRFSGLQFPNYSSELNVNALELDDSALYLCASSYYRQASNQPQHFGDGTRLSIL.

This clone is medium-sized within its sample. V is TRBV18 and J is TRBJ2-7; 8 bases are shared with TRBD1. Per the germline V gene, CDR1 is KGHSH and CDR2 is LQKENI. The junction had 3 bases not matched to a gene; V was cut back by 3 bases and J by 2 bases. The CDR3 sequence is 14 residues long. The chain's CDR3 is CASSPGTGPYEQYF. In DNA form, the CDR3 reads TGTGCCAGCTCACCCGGGACAGGACCCTACGAGCAGTACTTC.

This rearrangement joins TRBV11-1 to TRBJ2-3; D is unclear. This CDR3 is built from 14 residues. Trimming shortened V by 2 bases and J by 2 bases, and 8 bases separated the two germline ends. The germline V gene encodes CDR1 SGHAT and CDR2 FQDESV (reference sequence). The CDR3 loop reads CASSLLADTDTQYF. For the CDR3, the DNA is TGTGCCAGCAGCTTATTGGCAGACACAGATACGCAGTATTTT.

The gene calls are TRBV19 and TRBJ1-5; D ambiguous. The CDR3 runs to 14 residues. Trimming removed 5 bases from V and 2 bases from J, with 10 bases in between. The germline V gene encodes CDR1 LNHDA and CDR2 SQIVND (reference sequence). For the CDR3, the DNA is TGTGCCAGTAGTTCCGATAGTGGCAATCAGCCCCAGCATTTT. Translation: CASSSDSGNQPQHF.

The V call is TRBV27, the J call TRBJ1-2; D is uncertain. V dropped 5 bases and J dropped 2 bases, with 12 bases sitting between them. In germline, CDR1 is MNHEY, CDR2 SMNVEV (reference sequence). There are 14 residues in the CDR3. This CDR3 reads CASSPQPANYGYTF. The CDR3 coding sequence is TGTGCCAGCAGTCCCCAGCCTGCCAACTATGGCTACACCTTC.

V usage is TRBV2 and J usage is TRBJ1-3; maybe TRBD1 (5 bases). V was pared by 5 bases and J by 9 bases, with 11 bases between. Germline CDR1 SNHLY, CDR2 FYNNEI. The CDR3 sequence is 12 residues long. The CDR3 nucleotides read TGTGCCAGCAGTCCGGGGGGAGCCACCATATATTTT. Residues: CASSPGGATIYF.

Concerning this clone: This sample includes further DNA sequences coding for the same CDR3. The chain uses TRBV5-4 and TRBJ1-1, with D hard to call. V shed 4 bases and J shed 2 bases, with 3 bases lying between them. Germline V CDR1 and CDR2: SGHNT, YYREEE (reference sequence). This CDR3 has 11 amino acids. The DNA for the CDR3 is TGTGCCAGCAGCCTAAACACTGAAGCTTTCTTT. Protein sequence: CASSLNTEAFF. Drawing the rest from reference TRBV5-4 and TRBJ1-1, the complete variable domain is ETGVTQSPTHLIKTRGQQVTLRCSSQSGHNTVSWYQQALGQGPQFIFQYYREEENGRGNFPPRFSGLQFPNYSSELNVNALELDDSALYLCASSLNTEAFFGQGTRLTVV.

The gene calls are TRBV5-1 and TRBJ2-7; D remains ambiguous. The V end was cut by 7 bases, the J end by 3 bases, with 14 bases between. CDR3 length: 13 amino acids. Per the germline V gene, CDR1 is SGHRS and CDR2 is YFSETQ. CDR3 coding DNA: TGCGCCAGCCGCCCCGATGGGATCTACGAGCAGTACTTC. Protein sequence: CASRPDGIYEQYF.

The CDR3 spells CASSPPDTYYGYTF. DNA for the CDR3: TGTGCCAGCTCACCACCGGACACTTACTATGGCTACACCTTC. The chain couples TRBV18 to TRBJ1-2, with a tentative D call TRBD1 (5 bases). The V end lost 0 bases, the J end lost 3 bases, and 8 bases lay between the germline ends. In germline, CDR1 is KGHSH, CDR2 LQKENI. This CDR3 has 14 residues.

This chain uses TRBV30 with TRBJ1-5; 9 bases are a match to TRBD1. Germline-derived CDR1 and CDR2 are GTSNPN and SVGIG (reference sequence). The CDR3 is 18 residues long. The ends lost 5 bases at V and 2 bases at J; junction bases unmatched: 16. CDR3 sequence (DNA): TGTGCCTGGCGCACGCCGGGACAGGGACTTAGGGGCAATCAGCCCCAGCATTTT. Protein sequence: CAWRTPGQGLRGNQPQHF. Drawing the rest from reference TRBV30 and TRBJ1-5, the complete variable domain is SQTIHQWPATLVQPVGSPLSLECTVEGTSNPNLYWYRQAAGRGLQLLFYSVGIGQISSEVPQNLSASRPQDRQFILSSKKLLLSDSGFYLCAWRTPGQGLRGNQPQHFGDGTRLSIL.

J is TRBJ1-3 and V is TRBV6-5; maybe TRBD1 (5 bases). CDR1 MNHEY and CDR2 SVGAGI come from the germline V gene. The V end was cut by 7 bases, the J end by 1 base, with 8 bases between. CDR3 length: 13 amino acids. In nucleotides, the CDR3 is TGTGCCAGCAAACAGGTGTCTGGAAACACCATATATTTT. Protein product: CASKQVSGNTIYF.

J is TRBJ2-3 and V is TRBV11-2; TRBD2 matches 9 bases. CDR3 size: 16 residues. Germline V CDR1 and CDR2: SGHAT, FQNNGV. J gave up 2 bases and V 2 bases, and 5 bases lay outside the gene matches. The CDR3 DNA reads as TGTGCCAGCAGCTTAAGACTAGCGGACTACACAGATACGCAGTATTTT. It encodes CASSLRLADYTDTQYF.

The CDR3 region has the DNA TGCGCCAGCAGCCCTTCCTCTAGGGCGACTGGAAACACCATATATTTT. Protein product: CASSPSSRATGNTIYF. V gene TRBV4-1 combines with J gene TRBJ1-3; no definite D call. The V gene's germline CDR1 is MGHRA and CDR2 YSYEKL. CDR3 length equals 16 residues. Trimming removed 4 bases from V and 2 bases from J, with 15 bases in between.

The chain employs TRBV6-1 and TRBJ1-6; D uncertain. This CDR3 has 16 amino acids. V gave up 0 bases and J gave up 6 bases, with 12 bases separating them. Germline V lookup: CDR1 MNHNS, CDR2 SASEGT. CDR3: CASSEARTAGNSPLHF. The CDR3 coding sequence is TGTGCCAGCAGTGAAGCGCGGACGGCGGGTAATTCACCCCTCCACTTT.

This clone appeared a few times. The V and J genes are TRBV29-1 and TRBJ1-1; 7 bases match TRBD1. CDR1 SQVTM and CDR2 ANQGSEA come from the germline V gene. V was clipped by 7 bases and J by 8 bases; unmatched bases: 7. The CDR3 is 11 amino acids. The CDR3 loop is CSAAGTVEAFF. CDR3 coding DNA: TGCAGCGCCGCGGGGACAGTCGAAGCTTTCTTT.

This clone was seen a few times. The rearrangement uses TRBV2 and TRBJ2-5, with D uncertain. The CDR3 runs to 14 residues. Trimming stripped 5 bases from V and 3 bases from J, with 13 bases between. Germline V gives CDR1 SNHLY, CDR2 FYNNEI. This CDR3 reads CASSFWSAKETQYF. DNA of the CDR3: TGTGCCAGCAGTTTTTGGTCAGCGAAAGAGACCCAGTACTTC.

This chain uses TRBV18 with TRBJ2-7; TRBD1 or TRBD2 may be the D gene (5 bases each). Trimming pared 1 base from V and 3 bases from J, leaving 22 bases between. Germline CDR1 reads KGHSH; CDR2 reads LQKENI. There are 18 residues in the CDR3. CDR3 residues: CASSPLTSRGGFHYEQYF. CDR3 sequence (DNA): TGTGCCAGCTCACCACTGACGTCACGTGGGGGTTTTCACTACGAGCAGTACTTC. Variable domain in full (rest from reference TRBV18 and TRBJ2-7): NAGVMQNPRHLVRRRGQEARLRCSPMKGHSHVYWYRQLPEEGLKFMVYLQKENIIDESGMPKERFSAEFPKEGPSILRIQQVVRGDSAAYFCASSPLTSRGGFHYEQYFGPGTRLTVT.

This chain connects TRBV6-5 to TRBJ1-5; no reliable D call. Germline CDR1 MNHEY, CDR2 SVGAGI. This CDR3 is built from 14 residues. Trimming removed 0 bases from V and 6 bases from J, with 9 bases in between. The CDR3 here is CASSYSMFGQPQHF. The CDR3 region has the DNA TGTGCCAGCAGTTACTCGATGTTTGGTCAGCCCCAGCATTTT.

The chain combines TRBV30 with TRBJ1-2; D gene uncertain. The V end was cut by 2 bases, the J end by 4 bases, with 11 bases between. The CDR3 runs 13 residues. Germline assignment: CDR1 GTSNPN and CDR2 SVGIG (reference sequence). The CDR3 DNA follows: TGTGCCTGGAGTCGCACGGGTGCCTATGGCTACACCTTC. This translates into CAWSRTGAYGYTF.

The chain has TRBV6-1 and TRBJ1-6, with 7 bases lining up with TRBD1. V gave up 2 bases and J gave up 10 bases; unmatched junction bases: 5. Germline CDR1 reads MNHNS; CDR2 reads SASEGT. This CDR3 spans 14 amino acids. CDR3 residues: CASSEFRGASPLHF. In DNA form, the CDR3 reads TGTGCCAGCAGTGAATTCAGGGGGGCCTCACCCCTCCACTTT.

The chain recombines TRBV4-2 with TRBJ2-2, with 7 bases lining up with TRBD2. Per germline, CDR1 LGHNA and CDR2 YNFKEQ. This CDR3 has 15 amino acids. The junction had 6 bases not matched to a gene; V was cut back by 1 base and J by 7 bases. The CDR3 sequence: CASSQGERGGGELFF. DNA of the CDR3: TGTGCCAGCAGCCAAGGGGAGCGGGGCGGCGGGGAGCTGTTTTTT.

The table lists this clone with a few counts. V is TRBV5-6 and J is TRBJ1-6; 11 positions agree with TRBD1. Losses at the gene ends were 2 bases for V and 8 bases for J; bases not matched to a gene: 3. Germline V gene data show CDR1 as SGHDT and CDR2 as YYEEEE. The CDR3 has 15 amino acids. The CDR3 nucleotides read TGTGCCAGCAGCTTATGGGACAGGGGGGATTCACCCCTCCACTTT. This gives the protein CASSLWDRGDSPLHF.

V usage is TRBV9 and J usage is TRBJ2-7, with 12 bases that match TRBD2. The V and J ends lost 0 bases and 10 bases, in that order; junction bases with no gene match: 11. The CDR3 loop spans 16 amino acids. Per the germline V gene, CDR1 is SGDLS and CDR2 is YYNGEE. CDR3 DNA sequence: TGTGCCAGCAGCGTAGGAGGAGATGGACTAGCGGGACGTCAGTACTTC. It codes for CASSVGGDGLAGRQYF.

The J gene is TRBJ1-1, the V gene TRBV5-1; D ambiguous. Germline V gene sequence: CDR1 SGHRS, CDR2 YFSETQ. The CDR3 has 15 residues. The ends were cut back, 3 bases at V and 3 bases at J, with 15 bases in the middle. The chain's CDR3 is CASSSQIGRDTEAFF. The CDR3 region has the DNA TGCGCCAGCAGCTCCCAGATCGGGAGGGACACTGAAGCTTTCTTT.

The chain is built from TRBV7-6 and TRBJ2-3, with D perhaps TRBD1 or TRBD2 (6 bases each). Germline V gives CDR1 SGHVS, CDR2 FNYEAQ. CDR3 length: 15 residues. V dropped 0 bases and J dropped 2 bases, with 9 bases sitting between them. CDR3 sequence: CASSLAGGHTDTQYF. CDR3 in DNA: TGTGCCAGCAGCTTAGCGGGGGGACACACAGATACGCAGTATTTT.

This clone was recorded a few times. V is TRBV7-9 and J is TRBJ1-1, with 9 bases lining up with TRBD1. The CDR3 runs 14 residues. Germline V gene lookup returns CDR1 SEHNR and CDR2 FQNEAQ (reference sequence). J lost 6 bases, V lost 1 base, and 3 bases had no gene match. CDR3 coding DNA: TGTGCCAGCAGCTTAGGGACAGGGGCCGCTGAAGCTTTCTTT. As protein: CASSLGTGAAEAFF.